A selection of T cell receptor beta chains follows, all from one sample in a study of CD8+ T cells in alopecia areata. Libraries were prepared by immunoSEQ multiplex PCR; TCRdb keeps only in-frame clonotypes and omits some of them. The table shows 150,000 or so clones, with 55% occurring only once. The sequencing input was CD4+ T cells sorted from blood. These TCRs come from a human donor in good health. CDR3s include the opening cysteine and the closing phenylalanine or tryptophan. Each record gives: clone size, V gene, D gene, J gene, CDR3 protein, CDR3 DNA. The D gene is left open where the match is weak. The size field is filled for only some rows; it gives once, few, many or a size class.

>.|TRBV20-1|.|TRBJ2-1
CSARYFNEQFF
TGCAGTGCTAGGTACTTTAATGAGCAGTTCTTC
>.|TRBV18|.|TRBJ2-2
CASSLGQTNTGELFF
TGTGCCAGCTCACTCGGGCAGACGAACACCGGGGAGCTGTTTTTT
>.|TRBV19|.|TRBJ1-2
CASREGYNYGYTF
TGTGCCAGTAGAGAGGGTTATAACTATGGCTACACCTTC
>.|TRBV27|TRBD2|TRBJ2-7
CASSRSGTTPYEQYF
TGTGCCAGCTCACGTAGCGGGACAACCCCTTACGAGCAGTACTTC
>few|TRBV5-1|TRBD2|TRBJ2-7
CASSLAGGTYEQYF
TGCGCCAGCAGCTTAGCGGGAGGCACCTACGAGCAGTACTTC
>.|TRBV7-2|.|TRBJ2-5
CASSLARRASGETQYF
TGTGCCAGCAGCTTAGCGAGGCGGGCGAGCGGGGAGACCCAGTACTTC
>.|TRBV4-1|TRBD2|TRBJ2-1
CASSQANGLAVYNEQFF
TGCGCCAGCAGCCAAGCAAACGGACTAGCGGTCTACAATGAGCAGTTCTTC
>.|TRBV29-1|.|TRBJ2-3
CSVVVGTDTQYF
TGCAGCGTTGTAGTAGGCACAGATACGCAGTATTTT
>.|TRBV4-1|.|TRBJ2-5
CASSQDLSGGETQYF
TGCGCCAGCAGCCAAGATCTCTCGGGTGGGGAGACCCAGTACTTC
>few|TRBV7-2|.|TRBJ2-5
CASSLARHQETQYF
TGTGCCAGCAGCTTAGCCAGGCACCAAGAGACCCAGTACTTC
>.|TRBV2|TRBD2|TRBJ2-3
CASSRRPAGGPDTQYF
TGTGCCAGCAGCCGCAGGCCGGCGGGAGGTCCAGATACGCAGTATTTT
>few|TRBV29-1|TRBD2|TRBJ2-7
CSVERGDYEQYF
TGCAGCGTTGAACGGGGGGACTACGAGCAGTACTTC
>many|TRBV7-2|TRBD1|TRBJ1-3
CASSYGTGKGNTIYF
TGTGCCAGCAGTTACGGGACAGGAAAAGGAAACACCATATATTTT
>.|TRBV4-1|.|TRBJ2-7
CASSQDSGLWTYEQYF
TGCGCCAGCAGCCAAGATTCCGGACTATGGACCTACGAGCAGTACTTC
>.|TRBV2|.|TRBJ1-1
CASSSVENTEAFF
TGTGCCAGCAGTTCCGTGGAGAACACTGAAGCTTTCTTT
>few|TRBV11-1|.|TRBJ2-1
CASSPRAGSSYNEQFF
TGTGCCAGCAGCCCCCGAGCGGGTAGCTCCTACAATGAGCAGTTCTTC
>few|TRBV29-1|.|TRBJ2-2
CSVEERPNTGELFF
TGCAGCGTTGAAGAGAGACCAAACACCGGGGAGCTGTTTTTT
>.|TRBV29-1|.|TRBJ1-4
CSVAVSGLGEKLFF
TGCAGCGTTGCGGTTTCAGGGTTAGGCGAAAAACTGTTTTTT
>few|TRBV14|TRBD2|TRBJ2-1
CASSQDLLAGTEQFF
TGTGCCAGCAGCCAAGATCTCCTAGCGGGAACTGAGCAGTTCTTC
>.|TRBV6-6|TRBD2|TRBJ2-5
CATRLHGGETQYF
TGTGCCACCAGACTACACGGGGGGGAGACCCAGTACTTC
>.|TRBV5-6|.|TRBJ1-2
CASSSRGLTYGYTF
TGTGCCAGCAGCTCGAGGGGTCTGACCTATGGCTACACCTTC
>.|TRBV6-5|.|TRBJ1-1
CASSYRSGFTEAFF
TGTGCCAGCAGTTACCGATCGGGGTTCACTGAAGCTTTCTTT
>many|TRBV10-3|.|TRBJ2-7
CAIRGEYEQYF
TGTGCCATCAGAGGGGAATACGAGCAGTACTTC
>.|TRBV4-1|.|TRBJ2-7
CASSQGYGVGYEQYF
TGCGCCAGCAGCCAAGGGTACGGGGTTGGGTACGAGCAGTACTTC
>.|TRBV9|TRBD2|TRBJ2-5
CASSVAAGLGSQETQYF
TGTGCCAGCAGCGTAGCTGCGGGACTAGGGAGCCAAGAGACCCAGTACTTC
>.|TRBV5-4|TRBD1|TRBJ1-2
CASSLAGQPYGYTF
TGTGCCAGCAGCTTGGCGGGACAGCCTTATGGCTACACCTTC
>.|TRBV25-1|.|TRBJ1-4
CASSVSSGATNEKLFF
TGTGCCAGCAGTGTTAGCTCAGGGGCAACTAATGAAAAACTGTTTTTT
>few|TRBV2|.|TRBJ2-2
CASKMGRTGELFF
TGTGCCAGCAAAATGGGGCGCACCGGGGAGCTGTTTTTT
>once|TRBV27|.|TRBJ1-5
CASSRRGREVQPQHF
TGTGCCAGCAGCCGACGAGGCAGGGAGGTTCAGCCCCAGCATTTT
>.|TRBV20-1|.|TRBJ2-1
CSARLDEQFF
TGCAGTGCTCGTCTGGATGAGCAGTTCTTC
>few|TRBV29-1|.|TRBJ2-2
CSVVDTGELFF
TGCAGCGTTGTCGACACCGGGGAGCTGTTTTTT
>few|TRBV20-1|.|TRBJ2-7
CSAALQWVQYF
TGCAGTGCTGCCCTTCAGTGGGTGCAGTACTTC
>.|TRBV2|.|TRBJ2-1
CASSERGSGQGYNEQFF
TGTGCCAGCAGTGAAAGGGGCAGCGGGCAGGGCTACAATGAGCAGTTCTTC
>.|TRBV4-1|TRBD1|TRBJ1-5
CASSPLSETGGNQPQHF
TGCGCCAGCAGCCCCTTGAGTGAGACAGGGGGCAATCAGCCCCAGCATTTT
>few|TRBV29-1|.|TRBJ2-1
CSVEDRLRTTGNEQFF
TGCAGCGTTGAAGATCGGCTCAGGACAACGGGGAATGAGCAGTTCTTC
>few|TRBV19|TRBD1|TRBJ1-5
CASRDRGYQPQHF
TGTGCCAGTCGGGACAGGGGATATCAGCCCCAGCATTTT
>.|TRBV7-2|.|TRBJ2-1
CASSFSYGEQFF
TGTGCCAGCAGCTTTTCCTATGGTGAGCAGTTCTTC
>.|TRBV2|TRBD1|TRBJ1-5
CASRGQLSNQPQHF
TGTGCCAGCAGGGGACAGCTTAGCAATCAGCCCCAGCATTTT
>.|TRBV18|.|TRBJ1-1
CASSPQNYKPRTNTEAFF
TGTGCCAGCTCACCACAAAACTACAAGCCGCGAACGAACACTGAAGCTTTCTTT
>.|TRBV29-1|.|TRBJ1-1
CSVEGTPTNTEAFF
TGCAGCGTTGAGGGGACACCTACGAACACTGAAGCTTTCTTT
>.|TRBV29-1|.|TRBJ1-5
CSGGVGADQPQHF
TGCAGCGGCGGGGTCGGGGCCGATCAGCCCCAGCATTTT
>.|TRBV7-9|.|TRBJ1-2
CASRGREWEGDYGYTF
TGTGCCAGCAGGGGACGAGAATGGGAGGGCGACTATGGCTACACCTTC
>.|TRBV5-1|.|TRBJ1-5
CASSLGDTNQPQHF
TGCGCCAGCAGCTTGGGGGACACTAATCAGCCCCAGCATTTT
>.|TRBV15|TRBD1|TRBJ2-7
CATSRSGTGVYEQYF
TGTGCCACCAGCAGGTCCGGGACAGGGGTCTACGAGCAGTACTTC
>.|TRBV20-1|TRBD2|TRBJ2-1
CRGLARNEQFF
TGCAGGGGACTAGCGCGCAATGAGCAGTTCTTC
>.|TRBV27|.|TRBJ1-5
CASSRSWAGNQPQHF
TGTGCCAGCAGTCGATCGTGGGCAGGAAATCAGCCCCAGCATTTT
>.|TRBV27|.|TRBJ2-3
CATTSTDTQYF
TGTGCCACCACAAGCACAGATACGCAGTATTTT
>.|TRBV30|.|TRBJ2-2
CAWSKVSPGELFF
TGTGCCTGGAGCAAGGTATCCCCCGGGGAGCTGTTTTTT
>.|TRBV5-1|.|TRBJ2-3
CASSLVTGTSTDTQYF
TGCGCCAGCAGCTTGGTGACAGGGACTAGCACAGATACGCAGTATTTT
>few|TRBV2|.|TRBJ1-1
CASSDRVGVNTEAFF
TGTGCCAGCAGTGATAGGGTTGGTGTGAACACTGAAGCTTTCTTT